This TCR beta chain was recovered during a study of cytomegalovirus exposure and HLA in healthy donors. The PCR had 60 Vbeta and 13 Jbeta primers. Data came from immunoSEQ multiplex PCR; TCRdb stores just in-frame clones and leaves some out. Of 170,000 or so clones detected, roughly 80% appear once; the ten largest clones hold 1.3% to 1.5%. Notes on this clone: What it recognizes is unknown.

This CDR3 comprises 15 residues. The V and J ends lost 1 base and 0 bases respectively, with 8 bases between them. Per the germline V gene, CDR1 is SGHRS and CDR2 is YFSETQ. Study-wide points: Compared with the roughly 700-donor mean, an Asian-associated ancestry cluster reportedly had fewer N-insertions, according to a later analysis. Excluded: some indistinguishable V segments such as TRBV6-2 and TRBV6-3. High specificity and sensitivity for cytomegalovirus status were reported for the classifier. TCR beta V- and J-gene trimming, according to a later analysis, was linked to a missense DCLRE1C variant.

The chain combines TRBV5-1 with TRBJ2-1, with D perhaps TRBD2 (6 bases). Specimen: PBMCs. This sequence was found in a woman in her 30s in good health and CMV-seronegative. DNA of the CDR3: TGCGCCAGCAGCTTGTCGGGGGTCTCCTACAATGAGCAGTTCTTC. Translated, it gives CASSLSGVSYNEQFF.